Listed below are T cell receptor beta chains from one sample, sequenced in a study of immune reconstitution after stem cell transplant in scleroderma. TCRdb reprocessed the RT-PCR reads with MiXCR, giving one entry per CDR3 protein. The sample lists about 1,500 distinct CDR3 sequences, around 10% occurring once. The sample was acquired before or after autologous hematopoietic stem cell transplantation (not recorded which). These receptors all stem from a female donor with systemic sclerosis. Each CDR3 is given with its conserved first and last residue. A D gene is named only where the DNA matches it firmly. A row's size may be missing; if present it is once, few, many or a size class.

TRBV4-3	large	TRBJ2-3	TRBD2	TGCGCCAGCAGCCAAGCCCCCCCTAGCGGGGGGGCCACAGATACGCAGTATTTT	CASSQAPPSGGATDTQYF
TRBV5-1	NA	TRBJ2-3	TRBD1	TGCGCCAGCAGCACAGGACAGGCTACTAGCACAGATACGCAGTATTTT	CASSTGQATSTDTQYF
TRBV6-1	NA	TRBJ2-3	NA	TGTGCCAGCAGCGAACCAGCCCTCACAGATACGCAGTATTTT	CASSEPALTDTQYF
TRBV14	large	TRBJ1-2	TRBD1	TGTGCCAGCAGCGGGGGACAGGAAGTTAACTATGGCTACACCTTC	CASSGGQEVNYGYTF
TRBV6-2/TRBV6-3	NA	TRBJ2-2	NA	TGTGCCAGCAGTAGGGGCACCGGGGAGCTGTTTTTT	CASSRGTGELFF
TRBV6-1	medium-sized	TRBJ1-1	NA	TGTGCCAGCAGAGCAGGGACTGCCTCAGGGAACACTGAAGCTTTCTTT	CASRAGTASGNTEAFF
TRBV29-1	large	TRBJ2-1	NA	TGCAGCGCGGGGAGGGGGACGACCTACAATGAGCAGTTCTTC	CSAGRGTTYNEQFF
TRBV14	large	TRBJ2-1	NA	TGTGCCAGCAGCCCGCAAGGGTGGAATGAGCAGTTCTTC	CASSPQGWNEQFF
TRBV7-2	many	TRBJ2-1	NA	TGTGCCAGCCGGGCGGGGGCCCTCTACAATGAGCAGTTCTTC	CASRAGALYNEQFF
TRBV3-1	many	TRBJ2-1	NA	TGTGCCAGCAGCCAAGGCCTGGGAATTTCCTACAATGAGCAGTTCTTC	CASSQGLGISYNEQFF
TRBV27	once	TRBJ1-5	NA	TGTGCCAGCAGTTCCTTGGGTAGCAATCAGCCCCAGCATTTT	CASSSLGSNQPQHF
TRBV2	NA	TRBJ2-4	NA	TGTGCCAGCAGCCCCCAGGGGCGAGGGGCCAAAAACATTCAGTACTTC	CASSPQGRGAKNIQYF
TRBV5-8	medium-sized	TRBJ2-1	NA	TGTGCCAGCAGCACCGGGACGTCGTACAATGAGCAGTTCTTC	CASSTGTSYNEQFF
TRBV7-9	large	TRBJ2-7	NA	TGTGCCAGCAGCCATAGGAGTGCGGGGTTCGAGCAGTACTTC	CASSHRSAGFEQYF
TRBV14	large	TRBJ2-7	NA	TGTGCCAGCAGCCAAGAGCCCGGCACAGGGAGACACGAGCAGTACTTC	CASSQEPGTGRHEQYF
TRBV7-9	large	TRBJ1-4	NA	TGTGCCAGCAGCTTCGGGGGAGCTAATGAAAAACTGTTTTTT	CASSFGGANEKLFF
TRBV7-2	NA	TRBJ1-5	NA	TGTGCCAGCAGCTTAGAAAAGAATCAGCCCCAGCATTTT	CASSLEKNQPQHF
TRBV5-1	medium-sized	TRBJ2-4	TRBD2	TGCGCCAGCAGCTTCGGGGGGGCCGACATTCAGTACTTC	CASSFGGADIQYF
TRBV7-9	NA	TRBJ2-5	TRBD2	TGTGCCAGCAGCTTATGGCTAGCGGGGAGTCAAGAGACCCAGTACTTC	CASSLWLAGSQETQYF
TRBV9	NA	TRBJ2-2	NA	TGTGCCAGCAGCGTAGCGGGAGCGAACACCGGGGAGCTGTTTTTT	CASSVAGANTGELFF
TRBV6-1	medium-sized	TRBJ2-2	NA	TGTGCCAGCAGTGTTGGAGAGGGGCACACCGGGGAGCTGTTTTTT	CASSVGEGHTGELFF
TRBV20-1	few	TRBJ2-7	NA	TGCAGTGCTACCGGACTGGAAGAAGCCTACGAGCAGTACTTC	CSATGLEEAYEQYF
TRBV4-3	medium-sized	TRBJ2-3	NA	TGCGCCAGCAGCCAATACGAGACGCAGTATTTT	CASSQYETQYF
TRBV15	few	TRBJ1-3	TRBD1	TGTGCCACCAGCAGACAGGGGGGCCACTCTGGAAACACCATATATTTT	CATSRQGGHSGNTIYF
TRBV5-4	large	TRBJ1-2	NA	TGTGCCAGCAGCTTGGGGGGTAGCCGGGGCTACACCTTC	CASSLGGSRGYTF
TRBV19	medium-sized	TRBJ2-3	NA	TGTGCCAGTAGTTACAGTCTGAAGGATACGCAGTATTTT	CASSYSLKDTQYF
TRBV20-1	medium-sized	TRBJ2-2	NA	TGCAGTGCGCCTTTCTACACCGGGGAGCTGTTTTTT	CSAPFYTGELFF
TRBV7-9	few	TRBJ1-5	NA	TGTGCCAGCCAGGAGGGCAATCAGCCCCAGCATTTT	CASQEGNQPQHF
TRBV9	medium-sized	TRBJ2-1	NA	TGTGCCAGCAGCGTAGGATCTTACAATGAGCAGTTCTTC	CASSVGSYNEQFF
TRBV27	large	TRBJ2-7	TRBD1	TGTGCCAGCGGGTTGACAGGGTACTACGAGCAGTACTTC	CASGLTGYYEQYF
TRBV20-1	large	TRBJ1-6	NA	TGCAGTGCTAGTGCAGAGTTCAATAATTCACCCCTCCACTTT	CSASAEFNNSPLHF
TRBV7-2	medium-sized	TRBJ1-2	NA	TGTGCCAGCAGGGGAAACTATGGCTACACCTTC	CASRGNYGYTF
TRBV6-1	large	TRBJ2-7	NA	TGTGCCAGCAACACAGCAGGGAACTCCTACGAGCAGTACTTC	CASNTAGNSYEQYF
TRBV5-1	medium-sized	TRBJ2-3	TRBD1	TGCGCCAGCAGTGAAGGGACAGCCAGTACGCAGTATTTT	CASSEGTASTQYF
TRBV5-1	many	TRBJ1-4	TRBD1	TGCGCCAGCAGCCCTGGACAGGGAGTAAAACTGTTTTTT	CASSPGQGVKLFF
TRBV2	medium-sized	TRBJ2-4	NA	TGTGCCAGAAAAGGTTCGGGTAACATTCAGTACTTC	CARKGSGNIQYF
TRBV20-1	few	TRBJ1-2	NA	TGCAGTGCTAGAAGGGGGTGGATAAACTATGGCTACACCTTC	CSARRGWINYGYTF
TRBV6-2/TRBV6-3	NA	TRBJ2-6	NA	TGTGCCTCCAGAGCTAGCGATCCGTCCGGGGCCAACGTCCTGACTTTC	CASRASDPSGANVLTF
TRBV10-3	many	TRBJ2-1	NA	TGTGCCATCAGAGGAAATAGGAGCAATGAGCAGTTCTTC	CAIRGNRSNEQFF
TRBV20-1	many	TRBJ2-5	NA	TGCAGTGCCTTCGGCCAGGGAGAAGAGACCCAGTACTTC	CSAFGQGEETQYF
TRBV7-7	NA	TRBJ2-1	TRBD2	TGTGCTAGCAGCCAGGGACTAGCGGCCTACAATGAGCAGTTCTTC	CASSQGLAAYNEQFF
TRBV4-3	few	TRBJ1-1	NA	TGCGCCAGCAGCCCCATCGGAGGGGTTACTGAAGCTTTCTTT	CASSPIGGVTEAFF
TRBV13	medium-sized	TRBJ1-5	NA	TGTGCCAGCAGCTACGGGAGAGCGAGTCAGCCCCAGCATTTT	CASSYGRASQPQHF
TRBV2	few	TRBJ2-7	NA	TGTGCCAGCTTTGGGGGCCCCTACGAGCAGTACTTC	CASFGGPYEQYF
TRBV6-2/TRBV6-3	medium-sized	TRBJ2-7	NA	TGTGCCAGCAGTGACTCCTACGAGCAGTACTTC	CASSDSYEQYF
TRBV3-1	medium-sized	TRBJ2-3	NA	TGTGCCAGCAGCCAAGATCACAGGGGCACAGATACGCAGTATTTT	CASSQDHRGTDTQYF
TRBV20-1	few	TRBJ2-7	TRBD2	TGCAGTGCTAGAGGTCTAGCGGGATCAAGCTACGAGCAGTACTTC	CSARGLAGSSYEQYF
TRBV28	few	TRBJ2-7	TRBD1	TGTGCCAGCAGTGCTCCCGCCGGGACAGTCTACGAGCAGTACTTC	CASSAPAGTVYEQYF
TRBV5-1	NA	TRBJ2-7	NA	TGCGCCAGCACGTACGCCCCGACAGGCAACTACGAGCAGTACTTC	CASTYAPTGNYEQYF
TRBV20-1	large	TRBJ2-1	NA	TGCAGTGCTAGACCCACGTTCCTCTACAATGAGCAGTTCTTC	CSARPTFLYNEQFF
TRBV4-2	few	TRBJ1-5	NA	TGTGCCAGCAGCCAGACATGGGGCGATCAGCCCCAGCATTTT	CASSQTWGDQPQHF
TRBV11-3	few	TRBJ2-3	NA	TGTGCCAGCAGCCCAGGACCGAAGGATACGCAGTATTTT	CASSPGPKDTQYF
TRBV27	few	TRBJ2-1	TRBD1	TGTGCCAGCAGTACTCTGGACAGGGCCTACAATGAGCAGTTCTTC	CASSTLDRAYNEQFF
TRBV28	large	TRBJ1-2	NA	TGTGCCAGCACCGCGGGTGGGCGAACTGGCTACACCTTC	CASTAGGRTGYTF
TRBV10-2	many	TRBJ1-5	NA	TGCGCCAGCAGTGAGTCGAAAATAGGGGTCGGGAATCAGCCCCAGCATTTT	CASSESKIGVGNQPQHF
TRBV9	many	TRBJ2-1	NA	TGTGCCAGCAGCGTAGACCCCCGACAGGCCAATGAGCAGTTCTTC	CASSVDPRQANEQFF